This TCR beta chain was found in a study of shared clonotypes between healthy human individuals. Whole-study context: Donor composition was a couple of women and three men, aged 18 to 49.

Details on this clone: Its antigen is undetermined.

V was clipped by 1 base and J by 0 bases, with 15 bases between them. The CDR3 is 17 amino acids. Germline V CDR1 and CDR2: SEHNR, FQNEAQ (reference sequence). The deep-level immunoSEQ assay was used. Libraries were prepared by immunoSEQ multiplex PCR; TCRdb keeps only in-frame clonotypes and omits some of them. The sample shows 850,000 to 1,200,000 clones, under 80% of them seen only once. Whole-study findings and limits: Lower generation probabilities were found for non-shared clonotypes than for those shared by all four donors. Around 5% was the fraction of naive CD4 clonotypes found shared across four donors.

The rearrangement uses TRBV7-9 and TRBJ1-1; D gene unclear. This sequence originates from a man younger than 35 in good health. Material: memory CD4+ T cells sorted from blood. Subset described: CD45RA-negative fraction. The CDR3 loop reads CASSLVVAILMNTEAFF. The CDR3 nucleotides are TGTGCCAGCAGCTTAGTGGTGGCCATCCTGATGAACACTGAAGCTTTCTTT.